This T cell receptor beta chain emerged from a study of shared clonotypes between healthy human individuals. Study results and caveats: Larger richness was generally estimated for naive than memory subsets. Non-shared clonotypes displayed generation probabilities falling below those of clonotypes present in all four donors. Naive CD4 clonotype sharing across a few donors was around 5%.

CDR1 and CDR2 from the germline V gene are SGHTA and FQGNSA. Trimming pared 5 bases from V and 4 bases from J, leaving 12 bases between. This CDR3 is built from 14 residues. Of note for this clone: Its cognate antigen is unknown.

This table comes from immunoSEQ multiplex PCR, and its TCRdb copy is limited to in-frame clones, with some not included. The sample includes fewer than 3 million clones, 92% of them seen just once. Sequences were obtained from naive CD4+ T cells from PBMCs. Stated subset: CD45RA+ positively selected. The TCR was taken from a man between 18 and 29 years old in good health. Some clones in this sample may be carry-over from other donors' samples. The chain employs TRBV7-2 and TRBJ2-1; D remains ambiguous. As DNA, the CDR3 is TGTGCCAGCAGCCCCGACCAAATATACAATGAGCAGTTCTTC. Its translation is CASSPDQIYNEQFF.